The rows below give T cell receptor beta chains drawn from one sample of a study of ipilimumab plus nivolumab after autologous stem cell transplantation. TCRdb's copy holds only in-frame clones and misses some; the assay was immunoSEQ multiplex PCR. The sample has 9,500 to 15,000 clones, approximately 69% seen once. The sample consisted of PBMCs, taken in a trial of ipilimumab plus nivolumab as post-transplant consolidation. Receptors originate from a male donor with diffuse large B-cell lymphoma. The CDR3 runs from the conserved cysteine through the conserved F or W. A D gene is named only where the DNA matches it firmly. Clone sizes are given selectively: once, few, many, or a class where the clone is expanded.

TRBV5-1	17	TRBJ2-3	-	-	TGCGCCAGCAGCTTGGCCCTAGGGACCGGATTCGGAGATACGCAGTATTTT	CASSLALGTGFGDTQYF
TRBV9	17	TRBJ1-4	-	-	TGTGCCAGCAGCGCCGATATGACACAGGGAGCCCGGGAAAAACTGTTTTTT	CASSADMTQGAREKLFF
TRBV9	15	TRBJ2-1	-	TRBD2	TGTGCCAGCAGTCTACTAGCGACCCCACTCAATGAGCAGTTCTTC	CASSLLATPLNEQFF
TRBV19	14	TRBJ1-5	once	-	TGTGCCAGTAGTATTGAGGGGGGCGCAAAGCCCCAGCATTTT	CASSIEGGAKPQHF
TRBV29-1	12	TRBJ1-1	-	-	TGCAGCGTTGGGAGAGGGGGTTCTGAAGCTTTCTTT	CSVGRGGSEAFF
TRBV25-1	14	TRBJ2-5	-	-	TGTGCCAGCAGTGCCAGGGGTTTCAGGGAGACCCAGTACTTC	CASSARGFRETQYF
TRBV4-1	13	TRBJ2-1	once	-	TGCGCCAGCAGCCACACAGGGTACAATGAGCAGTTCTTC	CASSHTGYNEQFF
TRBV6-5	14	TRBJ1-6	-	-	TGTGCCAGCAGCCTGGGACTGCTTAATTCACCCCTCCACTTT	CASSLGLLNSPLHF
TRBV27	15	TRBJ1-5	medium-sized	TRBD1	TGTGCCAGCAGTCCAGGGACAGGGGGCGGTCAGCCCCAGCATTTT	CASSPGTGGGQPQHF
TRBV6-1	14	TRBJ1-2	few	-	TGTGCCAGCAGGCTAGACAGGCGCCACTATGGCTACACCTTC	CASRLDRRHYGYTF
TRBV5-1	11	TRBJ2-3	-	-	TGCGCCAGCAGTCAGGGGTCTGAAGGGTATTTT	CASSQGSEGYF
TRBV6-1	14	TRBJ2-7	-	-	TGTGCCAGCAGTGAAGGTTCGTCCCCCTACGAGCAGTACTTC	CASSEGSSPYEQYF
TRBV6-6	12	TRBJ1-1	-	-	TGTGCCAGCAGTCCACAGGGAACTGAAGCTTTCTTT	CASSPQGTEAFF
TRBV5-1	13	TRBJ2-7	-	-	TGCGCCAGCAGCTTGGAGGGGCCGGGCGAGCAGTACTTC	CASSLEGPGEQYF
TRBV29-1	13	TRBJ1-3	-	-	TGCAGCGTAGAGCAGGGACTTGGAAACACCATATATTTT	CSVEQGLGNTIYF
TRBV7-8	14	TRBJ1-2	-	TRBD1	TGTGCCAGCAGCTTGGACAGGGGGCGTTATGGCTACACCTTC	CASSLDRGRYGYTF
TRBV5-4	12	TRBJ2-5	few	-	TGTGCCAGCAGCTCAGACCCTGGGGCCCAGTACTTC	CASSSDPGAQYF
TRBV7-9	13	TRBJ2-7	-	-	TGTGCCAGCAGCGCTGGACAGTCCTACGAGCAGTACTTC	CASSAGQSYEQYF
TRBV15	18	TRBJ1-5	few	TRBD1	TGTGCCACCAGGAGAGAGATCGGGGGACAGAGCTCCGATCAGCCCCAGCATTTT	CATRREIGGQSSDQPQHF